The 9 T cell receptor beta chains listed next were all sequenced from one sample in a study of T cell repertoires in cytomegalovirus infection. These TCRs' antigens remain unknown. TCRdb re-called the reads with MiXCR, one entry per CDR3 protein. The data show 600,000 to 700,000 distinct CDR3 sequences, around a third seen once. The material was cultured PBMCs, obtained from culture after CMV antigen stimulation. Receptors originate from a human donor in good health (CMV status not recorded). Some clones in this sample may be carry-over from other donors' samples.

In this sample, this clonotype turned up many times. The CDR3 here is CASSLFSRGEATNEKLFF. The CDR3 DNA sequence: TGTGCCAGCAGCCTATTCTCACGCGGCGAGGCAACTAATGAAAAACTGTTTTTT. The chain links TRBV7-6 to TRBJ1-4; D is ambiguous. This CDR3 is 18 amino acids long. With 5 bases removed from V and 0 bases from J, the gap between germline ends came to 19 bases. CDR1 SGHVS and CDR2 FNYEAQ come from the germline V gene.

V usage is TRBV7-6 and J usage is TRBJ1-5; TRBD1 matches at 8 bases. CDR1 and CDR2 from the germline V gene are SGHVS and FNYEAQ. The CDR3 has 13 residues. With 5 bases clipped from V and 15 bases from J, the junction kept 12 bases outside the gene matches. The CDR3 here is CASSLGQGFNLHF. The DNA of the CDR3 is TGTGCCAGCAGCCTCGGACAGGGTTTCAACCTGCATTTT.

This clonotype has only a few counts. The CDR3 loop is CASSFSRGKGFDTQYF. The DNA for the CDR3 is TGTGCCAGCAGCTTCTCTAGGGGAAAGGGTTTCGATACGCAGTATTTT. The J gene is TRBJ2-3, the V gene TRBV7-2, with D possibly matching TRBD1 (5 bases). The CDR3 has 16 amino acids. Trimming removed 3 bases from V and 6 bases from J, with 19 bases in between. Germline values: CDR1 SGHTA, CDR2 FQGNSA.

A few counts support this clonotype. DNA of the CDR3: TGTGCCAGCAGTGCCCGGACAGGGGTAAATGAAAAACTGTTTTTT. Translating it yields CASSARTGVNEKLFF. The rearrangement uses TRBV2 and TRBJ1-4, with TRBD1 matching 9 bases. CDR3 length: 15 residues. The J segment lost 5 bases and the V segment lost 4 bases, leaving 5 bases of the junction unmatched. In germline, CDR1 is SNHLY, CDR2 FYNNEI.

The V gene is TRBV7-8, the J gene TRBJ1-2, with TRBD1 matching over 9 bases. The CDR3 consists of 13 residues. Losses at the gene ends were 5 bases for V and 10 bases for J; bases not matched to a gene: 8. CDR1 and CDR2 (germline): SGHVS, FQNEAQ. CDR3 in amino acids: CASSPRTGDDYTF. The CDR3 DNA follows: TGTGCCAGCAGCCCTCGGACAGGGGACGACTACACCTTC. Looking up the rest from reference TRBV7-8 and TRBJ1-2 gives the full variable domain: GAGVSQSPRYKVAKRGQDVALRCDPISGHVSLFWYQQALGQGPEFLTYFQNEAQLDKSGLPSDRFFAERPEGSVSTLKIQRTQQEDSAVYLCASSPRTGDDYTFGSGTRLTVV.

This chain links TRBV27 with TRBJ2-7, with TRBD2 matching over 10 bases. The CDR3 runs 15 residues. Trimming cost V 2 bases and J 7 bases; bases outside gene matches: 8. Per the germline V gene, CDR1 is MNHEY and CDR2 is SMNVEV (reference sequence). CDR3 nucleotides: TGTGCCAGCAGTTTACGGGCTAGCGGGAGTGAAGAGCAGTACTTC. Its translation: CASSLRASGSEEQYF.

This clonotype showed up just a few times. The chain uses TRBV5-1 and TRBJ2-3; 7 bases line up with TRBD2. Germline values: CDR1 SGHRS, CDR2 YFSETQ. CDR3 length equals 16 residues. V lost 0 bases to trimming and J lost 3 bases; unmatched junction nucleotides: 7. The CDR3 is CASSLARGEGTDTQYF. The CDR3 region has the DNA TGCGCCAGCAGCTTGGCCCGGGGGGAAGGGACAGATACGCAGTATTTT.

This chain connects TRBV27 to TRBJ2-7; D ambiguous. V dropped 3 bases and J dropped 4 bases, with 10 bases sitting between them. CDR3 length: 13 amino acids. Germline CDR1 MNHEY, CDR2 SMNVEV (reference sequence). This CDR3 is CASSLGSKYEQYF. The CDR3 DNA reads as TGTGCCAGCAGTTTGGGCAGTAAGTACGAGCAGTACTTC.

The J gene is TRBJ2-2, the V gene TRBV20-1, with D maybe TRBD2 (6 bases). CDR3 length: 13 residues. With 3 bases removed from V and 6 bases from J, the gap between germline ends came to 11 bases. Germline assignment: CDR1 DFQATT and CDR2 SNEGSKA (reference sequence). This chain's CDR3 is CSASRRVAGELFF. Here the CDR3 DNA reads TGCAGTGCTAGTAGGAGGGTGGCCGGGGAGCTGTTTTTT.